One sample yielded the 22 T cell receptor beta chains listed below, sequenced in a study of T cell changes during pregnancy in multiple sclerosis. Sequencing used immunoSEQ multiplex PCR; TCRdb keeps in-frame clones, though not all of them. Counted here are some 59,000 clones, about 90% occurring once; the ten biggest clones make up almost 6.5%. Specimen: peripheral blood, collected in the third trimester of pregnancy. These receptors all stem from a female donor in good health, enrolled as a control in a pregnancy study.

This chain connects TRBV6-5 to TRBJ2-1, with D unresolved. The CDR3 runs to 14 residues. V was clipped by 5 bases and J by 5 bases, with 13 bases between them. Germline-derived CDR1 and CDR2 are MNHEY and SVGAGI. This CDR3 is CASSARQQNNEQFF. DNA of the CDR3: TGTGCCAGCAGTGCCCGACAACAAAACAATGAGCAGTTCTTC.

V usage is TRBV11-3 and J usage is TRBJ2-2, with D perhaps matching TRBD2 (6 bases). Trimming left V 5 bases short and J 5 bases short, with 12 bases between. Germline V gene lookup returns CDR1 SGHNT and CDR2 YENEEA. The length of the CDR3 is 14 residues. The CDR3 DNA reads TGTGCCAGCAGCCCAGACCGGGGGACCGGGGAGCTGTTTTTT. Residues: CASSPDRGTGELFF.

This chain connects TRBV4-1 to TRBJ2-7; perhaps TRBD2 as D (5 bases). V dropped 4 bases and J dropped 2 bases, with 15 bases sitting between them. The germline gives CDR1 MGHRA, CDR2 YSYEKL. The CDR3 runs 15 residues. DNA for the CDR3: TGCGCCAGCAGCCGGGTCGGCGGGCTTCCCTACGAGCAGTACTTC. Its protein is CASSRVGGLPYEQYF.

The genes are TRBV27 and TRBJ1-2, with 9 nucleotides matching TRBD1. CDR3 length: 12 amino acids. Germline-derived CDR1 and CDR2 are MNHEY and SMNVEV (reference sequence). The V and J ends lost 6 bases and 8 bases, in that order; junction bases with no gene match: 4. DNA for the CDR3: TGTGCCAGCAGAACTACAGGGGGCGGCTACACCTTC. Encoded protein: CASRTTGGGYTF.

The CDR3 DNA follows: TGTGCCAGCAGTTACTTGTTCGGGAGTTCGGGCTACACCTTC. This gives the protein CASSYLFGSSGYTF. The chain uses TRBV6-5 and TRBJ1-2; no clear D gene. This CDR3 is built from 14 residues. Germline values: CDR1 MNHEY, CDR2 SVGAGI. V was clipped by 1 base and J by 8 bases, with 14 bases between them.

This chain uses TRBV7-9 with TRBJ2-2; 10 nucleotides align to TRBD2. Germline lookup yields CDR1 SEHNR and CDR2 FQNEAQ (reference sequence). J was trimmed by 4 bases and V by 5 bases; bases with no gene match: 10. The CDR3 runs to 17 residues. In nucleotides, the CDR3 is TGTGCCAGCAGCCGCGTACTAGCGGGAAGAGGCACCGGGGAGCTGTTTTTT. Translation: CASSRVLAGRGTGELFF.

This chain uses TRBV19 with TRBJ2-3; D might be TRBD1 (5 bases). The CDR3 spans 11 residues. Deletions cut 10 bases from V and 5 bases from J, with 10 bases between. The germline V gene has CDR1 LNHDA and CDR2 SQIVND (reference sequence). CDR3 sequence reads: CATGSGDTQYF. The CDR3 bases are TGTGCCACAGGGTCGGGAGATACGCAGTATTTT.

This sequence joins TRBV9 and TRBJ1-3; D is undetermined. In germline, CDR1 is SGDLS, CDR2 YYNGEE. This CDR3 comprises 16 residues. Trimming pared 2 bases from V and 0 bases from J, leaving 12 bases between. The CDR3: CASSVSEARSGNTIYF. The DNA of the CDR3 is TGTGCCAGCAGCGTTAGTGAAGCCCGCTCTGGAAACACCATATATTTT.

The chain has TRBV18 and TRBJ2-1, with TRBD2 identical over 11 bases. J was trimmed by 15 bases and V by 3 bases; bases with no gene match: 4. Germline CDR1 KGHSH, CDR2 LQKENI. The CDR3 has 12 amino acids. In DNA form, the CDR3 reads TGTGCCAGCTCACCTGGACTAGCGGGTTCGTTCTTC. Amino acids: CASSPGLAGSFF.

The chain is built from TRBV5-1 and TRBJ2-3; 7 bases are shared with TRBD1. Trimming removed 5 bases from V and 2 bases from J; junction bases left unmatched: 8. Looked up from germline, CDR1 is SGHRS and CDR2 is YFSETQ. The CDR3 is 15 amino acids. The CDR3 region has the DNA TGCGCCAGCAGTCTGAGGGGACAGAACACAGATACGCAGTATTTT. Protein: CASSLRGQNTDTQYF.

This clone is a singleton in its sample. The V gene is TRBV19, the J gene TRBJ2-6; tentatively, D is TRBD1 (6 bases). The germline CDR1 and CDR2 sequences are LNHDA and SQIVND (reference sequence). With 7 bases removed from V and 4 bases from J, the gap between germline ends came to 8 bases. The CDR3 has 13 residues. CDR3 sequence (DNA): TGTGCCAGTACAGGGGTAGGGGCCAACGTCCTGACTTTC. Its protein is CASTGVGANVLTF.

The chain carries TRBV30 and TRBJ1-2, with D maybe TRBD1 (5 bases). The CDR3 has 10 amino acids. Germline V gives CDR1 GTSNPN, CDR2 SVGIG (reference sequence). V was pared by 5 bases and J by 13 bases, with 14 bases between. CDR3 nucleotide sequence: TGTGCCTGGCAAGGACACTCCGGCACCTTC. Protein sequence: CAWQGHSGTF.

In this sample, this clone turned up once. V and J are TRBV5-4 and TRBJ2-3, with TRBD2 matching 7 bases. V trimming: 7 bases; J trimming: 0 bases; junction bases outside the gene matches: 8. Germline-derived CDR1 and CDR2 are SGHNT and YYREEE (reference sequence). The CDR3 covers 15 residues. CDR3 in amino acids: CASSATSASTDTQYF. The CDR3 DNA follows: TGTGCCAGCTCTGCCACTAGCGCTAGCACAGATACGCAGTATTTT.

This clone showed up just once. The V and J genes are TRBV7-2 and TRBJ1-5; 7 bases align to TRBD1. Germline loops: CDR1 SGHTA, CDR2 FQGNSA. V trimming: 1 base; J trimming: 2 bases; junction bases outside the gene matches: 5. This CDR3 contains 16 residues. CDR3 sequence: CASSLVGGSGNQPQHF. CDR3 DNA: TGTGCCAGCAGCTTAGTAGGGGGCTCGGGCAATCAGCCCCAGCATTTT.

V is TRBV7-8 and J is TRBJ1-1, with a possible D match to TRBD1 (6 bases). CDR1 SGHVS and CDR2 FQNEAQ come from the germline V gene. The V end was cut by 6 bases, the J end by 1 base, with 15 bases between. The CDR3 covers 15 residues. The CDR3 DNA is TGTGCCAGCAGGGTCAACAGGGTGGCGAACACTGAAGCTTTCTTT. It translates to CASRVNRVANTEAFF.

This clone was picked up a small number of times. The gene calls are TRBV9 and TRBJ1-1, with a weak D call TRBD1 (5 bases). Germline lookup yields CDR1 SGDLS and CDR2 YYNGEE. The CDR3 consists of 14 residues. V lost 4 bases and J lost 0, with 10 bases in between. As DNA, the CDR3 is TGTGCCAGCAGCTCCGGGGGGATGAACACTGAAGCTTTCTTT. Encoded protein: CASSSGGMNTEAFF. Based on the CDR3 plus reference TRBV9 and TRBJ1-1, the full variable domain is DSGVTQTPKHLITATGQRVTLRCSPRSGDLSVYWYQQSLDQGLQFLIQYYNGEERAKGNILERFSAQQFPDLHSELNLSSLELGDSALYFCASSSGGMNTEAFFGQGTRLTVV.

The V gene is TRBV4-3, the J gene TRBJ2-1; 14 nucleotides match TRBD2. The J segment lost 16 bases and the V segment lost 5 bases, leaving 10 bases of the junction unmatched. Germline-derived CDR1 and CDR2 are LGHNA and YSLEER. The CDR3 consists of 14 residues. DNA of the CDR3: TGCGCCAGCAGCTGGTCGACTAGCGGGGGGGAAAGTTTCTTC. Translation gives CASSWSTSGGESFF.

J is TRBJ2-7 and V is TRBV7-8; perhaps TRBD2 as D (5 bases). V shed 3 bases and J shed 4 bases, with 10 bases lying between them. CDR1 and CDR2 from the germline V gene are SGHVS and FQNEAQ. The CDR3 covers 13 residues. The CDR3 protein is CASSLAGLYEQYF. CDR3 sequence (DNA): TGTGCCAGCAGCTTGGCGGGTTTATACGAGCAGTACTTC.

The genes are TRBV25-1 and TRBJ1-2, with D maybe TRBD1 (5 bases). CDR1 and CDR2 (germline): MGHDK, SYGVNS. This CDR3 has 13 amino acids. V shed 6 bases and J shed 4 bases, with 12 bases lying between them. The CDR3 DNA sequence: TGTGCCAGCAGCCGGGACTCGGGCTATGGCTACACCTTC. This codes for CASSRDSGYGYTF.

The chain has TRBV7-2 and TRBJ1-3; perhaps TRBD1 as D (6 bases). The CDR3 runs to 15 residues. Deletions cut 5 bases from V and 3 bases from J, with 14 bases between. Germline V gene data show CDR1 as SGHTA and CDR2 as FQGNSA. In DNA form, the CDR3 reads TGTGCCAGCAGCCCCCTGGGGGCGGGTGGAAACACCATATATTTT. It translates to CASSPLGAGGNTIYF.

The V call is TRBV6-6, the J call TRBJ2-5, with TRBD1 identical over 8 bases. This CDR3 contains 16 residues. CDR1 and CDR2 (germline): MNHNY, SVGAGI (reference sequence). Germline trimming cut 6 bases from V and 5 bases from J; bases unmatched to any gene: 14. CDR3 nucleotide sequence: TGTGCCAGCAGCAAATTATGGACAGGGAAGGAGGAGACCCAGTACTTC. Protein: CASSKLWTGKEETQYF.

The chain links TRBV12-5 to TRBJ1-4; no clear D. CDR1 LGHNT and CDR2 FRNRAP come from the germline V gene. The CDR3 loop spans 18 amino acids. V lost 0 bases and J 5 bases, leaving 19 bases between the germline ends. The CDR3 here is CASGLVRQASLSNEKLFF. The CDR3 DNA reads TGTGCTAGTGGTTTGGTACGTCAGGCGAGCCTCAGCAATGAAAAACTGTTTTTT.